The 15 T cell receptor beta chains below all came from one sample that was sequenced in a study of cytomegalovirus exposure and HLA in healthy donors. The PCR had 60 Vbeta and 13 Jbeta primers. The method was immunoSEQ multiplex PCR; TCRdb's version includes in-frame clones alone and lacks a portion of them. Of about 77,000 clones listed, 75% to 80% are singletons. Specimen: PBMCs. All receptors derive from a man aged 35 to 55 in good health and CMV-seronegative.

This chain uses TRBV7-8 with TRBJ2-5; D is possibly TRBD2 (5 bases). This CDR3 region has 13 residues. Germline CDR1 SGHVS, CDR2 FQNEAQ. V was trimmed by 5 bases and J by 7 bases, leaving 14 bases between them. The CDR3 reads CASSRTRVGTQYF. The CDR3 bases are TGTGCCAGCAGCCGAACTAGGGTAGGGACCCAGTACTTC.

The chain carries TRBV5-8 and TRBJ2-5; D possibly corresponds to TRBD1 (6 bases). Germline assignment: CDR1 SGHTS and CDR2 YDEGEE. The CDR3 length is 16 residues. V lost 6 bases and J lost 2, with 20 bases in between. CDR3 loop: CASNRAWGQGQETQYF. The DNA of the CDR3 is TGTGCCAGCAACCGGGCCTGGGGGCAGGGGCAAGAGACCCAGTACTTC. Complete variable domain (other parts from reference TRBV5-8 and TRBJ2-5): EAGVTQSPTHLIKTRGQQATLRCSPISGHTSVYWYQQALGLGLQFLLWYDEGEERNRGNFPPRFSGRQFPNYSSELNVNALELEDSALYLCASNRAWGQGQETQYFGPGTRLLVL.

This chain links TRBV2 with TRBJ2-5, with D hard to call. From germline, CDR1 is SNHLY and CDR2 FYNNEI. With 0 bases removed from V and 0 bases from J, the gap between germline ends came to 5 bases. CDR3 length: 14 residues. DNA for the CDR3: TGTGCCAGCAGTGAAGCAGAGTACCAAGAGACCCAGTACTTC. This translates into CASSEAEYQETQYF. The full variable domain, rest sourced from reference TRBV2 and TRBJ2-5, is EPEVTQTPSHQVTQMGQEVILRCVPISNHLYFYWYRQILGQKVEFLVSFYNNEISEKSEIFDDQFSVERPDGSNFTLKIRSTKLEDSAMYFCASSEAEYQETQYFGPGTRLLVL.

This chain uses TRBV7-3 with TRBJ2-5; 7 bases are shared with TRBD1. V lost 5 bases to trimming and J lost 4 bases; unmatched junction nucleotides: 13. Germline CDR1 SGHTA, CDR2 FQGTGA. CDR3 size: 16 residues. CDR3 in DNA: TGTGCCAGCAGCGGACAGGTAGGGCGAGGGTTAGAGACCCAGTACTTC. Translating it yields CASSGQVGRGLETQYF.

The chain recombines TRBV11-3 with TRBJ2-5; TRBD2 agrees at 7 bases. CDR1 and CDR2 from the germline V gene are SGHNT and YENEEA. CDR3 size: 15 residues. The V and J ends lost 0 bases and 3 bases, in that order; junction bases with no gene match: 4. The CDR3 coding sequence is TGTGCCAGCAGCTTAGACGGGACTACCGAAGAGACCCAGTACTTC. Its protein is CASSLDGTTEETQYF.

To note about this clone: Different DNA sequences within this sample yield the same CDR3. J is TRBJ2-7 and V is TRBV27; 7 bases map to TRBD2. The CDR3 loop spans 13 amino acids. With V trimmed by 5 bases and J by 7 bases, 8 bases remained unmatched. Germline CDR1 is MNHEY and CDR2 is SMNVEV (reference sequence). CDR3 sequence: CASSLRLAGEQYF. Here the CDR3 DNA reads TGTGCCAGCAGTCTTAGACTAGCTGGGGAGCAGTACTTC.

The chain links TRBV18 to TRBJ2-5, with TRBD2 identical over 8 bases. V gave up 1 base and J gave up 5 bases; unmatched junction bases: 6. Germline assignment: CDR1 KGHSH and CDR2 LQKENI. This CDR3 spans 15 amino acids. CDR3 coding DNA: TGTGCCAGCTCACCACTAGTAGCGGGGAGCGAGACCCAGTACTTC. This translates into CASSPLVAGSETQYF.

The rearrangement uses TRBV10-3 and TRBJ2-2; the D gene is possibly TRBD1 (6 bases). The CDR3 consists of 15 residues. The germline CDR1 and CDR2 sequences are ENHRY and SYGVKD. The V gene lost 3 bases and the J gene lost 2 bases, with 10 bases spanning the gap. CDR3 residues: CAISEADSNTGELFF. The CDR3 DNA sequence: TGTGCCATCAGTGAAGCGGACAGTAACACCGGGGAGCTGTTTTTT.

The chain is built from TRBV28 and TRBJ2-7, with 7 bases aligning to TRBD1. V lost 6 bases and J lost 5; bases outside the gene matches: 7. CDR1 MDHEN and CDR2 SYDVKM come from the germline V gene. The CDR3 contains 13 residues. The CDR3: CASSQGVGHEQYF. The CDR3 nucleotides are TGTGCCAGCAGCCAGGGGGTGGGACACGAGCAGTACTTC. Full variable domain (remainder filled in from reference TRBV28 and TRBJ2-7): DVKVTQSSRYLVKRTGEKVFLECVQDMDHENMFWYRQDPGLGLRLIYFSYDVKMKEKGDIPEGYSVSREKKERFSLILESASTNQTSMYLCASSQGVGHEQYFGPGTRLTVT.

V usage is TRBV28 and J usage is TRBJ2-7, with 13 bases that match TRBD2. V was pared by 3 bases and J by 1 base, with 0 bases of the junction left unmatched. The CDR3 totals 15 residues. Germline V CDR1 and CDR2: MDHEN, SYDVKM. The CDR3 loop is CASSLGLAGSYEQYF. The DNA of the CDR3 is TGTGCCAGCAGTTTGGGACTAGCGGGATCCTACGAGCAGTACTTC.

The rearrangement links TRBV2 to TRBJ2-7; the match to TRBD2 covers 13 bases. Germline V lookup: CDR1 SNHLY, CDR2 FYNNEI. There are 15 residues in the CDR3. V gave up 7 bases and J gave up 3 bases; unmatched junction bases: 6. CDR3 residues: CASKPGLAGIYEQYF. The CDR3 DNA reads TGTGCCAGCAAACCGGGACTAGCGGGAATCTACGAGCAGTACTTC.

The V and J genes are TRBV5-4 and TRBJ1-1, with a tentative D call TRBD1 (6 bases). The germline gives CDR1 SGHNT, CDR2 YYREEE (reference sequence). The CDR3 has 15 residues. Trimming took 0 bases from V and 1 from J, leaving 10 bases between them. The CDR3 DNA reads TGTGCCAGCAGCTTGGTCAACAGGGAGAACACTGAAGCTTTCTTT. This gives the protein CASSLVNRENTEAFF.

The genes are TRBV19 and TRBJ2-7, with a possible D match to TRBD2 (6 bases). The CDR3 spans 14 residues. In germline, CDR1 is LNHDA, CDR2 SQIVND (reference sequence). V was trimmed by 5 bases and J by 1 base, leaving 12 bases between them. The CDR3 DNA follows: TGTGCCAGTAGTGCGGGACTTTCTTCCTACGAGCAGTACTTC. Protein: CASSAGLSSYEQYF. The full variable domain, its missing parts supplied by reference TRBV19 and TRBJ2-7, is DGGITQSPKYLFRKEGQNVTLSCEQNLNHDAMYWYRQDPGQGLRLIYYSQIVNDFQKGDIAEGYSVSREKKESFPLTVTSAQKNPTAFYLCASSAGLSSYEQYFGPGTRLTVT.

This chain connects TRBV6-6 to TRBJ2-1; TRBD2 might be the D (6 bases). The CDR3 is made up of 14 amino acids. Germline V gene data show CDR1 as MNHNY and CDR2 as SVGAGI (reference sequence). Trimming took off 7 bases at V and 3 bases at J, with 13 bases between the two ends. The CDR3 reads CASTRLGDYNEQFF. For the CDR3, the DNA is TGTGCCAGCACTAGACTAGGAGACTACAATGAGCAGTTCTTC.

CDR3 sequence (DNA): TGTGCCAGCAGCTTAGCGTCCGGCAGGGACTATGGCTACACCTTC. Protein product: CASSLASGRDYGYTF. V usage is TRBV7-8 and J usage is TRBJ1-2; a weak D match, TRBD1 (5 bases). V was shortened by 0 bases and J by 3 bases, with 11 bases between the two germline ends. This CDR3 spans 15 amino acids. CDR1 is SGHVS, CDR2 FQNEAQ, per germline.